Shown below are 13 T cell receptor beta chains from a single sample sequenced in a study of regulatory T cells in long-lasting Graves disease. Combining iRepertoire HTBI primers with Arm-PCR of CDR3 regions, the authors built TCR beta libraries. TCRdb processed the multiplex PCR reads anew with MiXCR; each CDR3 protein has one entry. The sample has around 450,000 distinct CDR3 sequences, approximately 15% seen once. Time point indicated: newly diagnosed GD, antithyroid drugs for less than 3 months. Making the TCR library involved RNA that had been extracted from PBMCs. The same sample was also used in a study of T cells in Graves' hyperthyroidism and ophthalmopathy.

The specimen comprised peripheral blood mononuclear cells (PBMCs), sampled at new diagnosis, from a patient treated with antithyroid drugs. Source of these receptors: a woman aged 25 to 39 with Graves disease.

V gene TRBV6-1 combines with J gene TRBJ2-1; D might be TRBD2 (6 bases). Trimming cost V 2 bases and J 6 bases, with 14 bases left between them. CDR3 length: 15 residues. Germline V CDR1 and CDR2: MNHNS, SASEGT. CDR3 nucleotide sequence: TGTGCCAGCAGTGAACATACGGGACTTCTCAATGAGCAGTTCTTC. Translated: CASSEHTGLLNEQFF.

Many counts were recorded for this clonotype. The chain employs TRBV20-1 and TRBJ2-3, with 7 bases identical to TRBD2. The CDR3 is 14 amino acids. CDR1 is DFQATT, CDR2 SNEGSKA, per germline (reference sequence). J lost 2 bases, V lost 6 bases, and 8 bases had no gene match. CDR3: CSARALAATDTQYF. CDR3 in DNA: TGCAGTGCCCGAGCTCTAGCGGCCACAGATACGCAGTATTTT.

The CDR3 DNA sequence: TGTGCCAGCGGGTCACCAGGGGGCGGCTATGGCTACACCTTC. Translated: CASGSPGGGYGYTF. This chain connects TRBV9 to TRBJ1-2, with TRBD1 matching 8 bases. The CDR3 length is 14 residues. The V and J ends lost 7 bases and 4 bases, in that order; junction bases with no gene match: 9. Germline V CDR1 and CDR2: SGDLS, YYNGEE.

This clonotype was detected ten times or more. J is TRBJ1-1 and V is TRBV6-1; TRBD1 might be the D (6 bases). Germline assignment: CDR1 MNHNS and CDR2 SASEGT. The V and J ends lost 1 base and 0 bases respectively, with 15 bases between them. The CDR3 extends over 17 amino acids. In DNA form, the CDR3 reads TGTGCCAGCAGTGAAGTTCTCAGGGGTTTCGTGAACACTGAAGCTTTCTTT. Translation: CASSEVLRGFVNTEAFF.

This clonotype was detected ten times or more. The chain couples TRBV5-5 to TRBJ2-1; 16 bases are a match to TRBD2. CDR1 and CDR2 from the germline V gene are SGHKS and YYEKEE (reference sequence). V trimming: 0 bases; J trimming: 6 bases; junction bases outside the gene matches: 6. The CDR3 spans 18 residues. The CDR3 nucleotides read TGTGCCAGCAGCTTGGTCGGGACTAGCGGGAGGGCCGTCAATGAGCAGTTCTTC. This encodes CASSLVGTSGRAVNEQFF.

This clonotype has just a few counts. The rearrangement links TRBV20-1 to TRBJ2-5, with D possibly being TRBD1 or TRBD2 (5 bases each). V was cut by 1 base and J by 2 bases, with 11 bases left in between. CDR3 length equals 14 residues. In germline, CDR1 is DFQATT, CDR2 SNEGSKA (reference sequence). Here the CDR3 reads CSARVREGQETQYF. CDR3 nucleotide sequence: TGCAGTGCTAGAGTTAGAGAGGGGCAAGAGACCCAGTACTTC.

This clonotype was counted at least ten times. The chain has TRBV10-3 and TRBJ2-5; the match to TRBD2 covers 11 bases. Germline lookup yields CDR1 ENHRY and CDR2 SYGVKD. The CDR3 consists of 13 residues. Germline trimming cut 10 bases from V and 5 bases from J; bases unmatched to any gene: 6. This CDR3 is CATASGGFETQYF. Here the CDR3 DNA reads TGTGCCACGGCTAGCGGGGGGTTTGAGACCCAGTACTTC.

This clonotype has ten or more counts. The gene calls are TRBV11-2 and TRBJ2-5; D might be TRBD2 (6 bases). The CDR3 is made up of 13 amino acids. V lost 5 bases and J 7 bases, leaving 14 bases between the germline ends. Germline CDR1 SGHAT, CDR2 FQNNGV. In DNA form, the CDR3 reads TGTGCCAGCAGCCTTCCGGGAGATGGGACCCAGTACTTC. It is translated as CASSLPGDGTQYF.

This clonotype was counted ten times or more. The rearrangement uses TRBV2 and TRBJ1-2; a possible D gene is TRBD1 (5 bases). Trimming left V 11 bases short and J 4 bases short, with 17 bases between. Germline CDR1 is SNHLY and CDR2 is FYNNEI. This CDR3 contains 13 residues. The CDR3 spells CAETEGKGYGYTF. CDR3 nucleotides: TGTGCCGAGACCGAGGGGAAGGGCTATGGCTACACCTTC.

The V and J genes are TRBV19 and TRBJ1-5; tentative D call: TRBD1 (5 bases). CDR1 is LNHDA, CDR2 SQIVND, per germline (reference sequence). V dropped 3 bases and J dropped 5 bases, with 14 bases sitting between them. This CDR3 contains 15 residues. The DNA for the CDR3 is TGTGCCAGTAGTATGGGATGGGGACGGGATCAGCCCCAGCATTTT. Protein sequence: CASSMGWGRDQPQHF. Full variable domain (outside the CDR3, taken from reference TRBV19 and TRBJ1-5): DGGITQSPKYLFRKEGQNVTLSCEQNLNHDAMYWYRQDPGQGLRLIYYSQIVNDFQKGDIAEGYSVSREKKESFPLTVTSAQKNPTAFYLCASSMGWGRDQPQHFGDGTRLSIL.

Remarks on this clonotype: One end of the junction is discordant with germline, which a read error may explain. The chain links TRBV7-8 to TRBJ1-1; possible D gene TRBD1, 6 bases. This CDR3 contains 15 residues. Germline V gives CDR1 SGHVS, CDR2 FQNEAQ. The CDR3 DNA reads TGTACCAGCAGCCCAACTACAGGGTTAGACACTGAAGCTTTCTTT. Protein: CTSSPTTGLDTEAFF. The full variable domain, with the rest looked up from reference TRBV7-8 and TRBJ1-1, is GAGVSQSPRYKVAKRGQDVALRCDPISGHVSLFWYQQALGQGPEFLTYFQNEAQLDKSGLPSDRFFAERPEGSVSTLKIQRTQQEDSAVYLCTSSPTTGLDTEAFFGQGTRLTVV.

This clonotype was seen repeatedly, ten times or more. The chain uses TRBV12-3 or TRBV12-4 and TRBJ2-2, with D uncertain. V lost 3 bases and J 4 bases, leaving 12 bases between the germline ends. This CDR3 is 15 amino acids long. The CDR3 DNA sequence: TGTGCCAGCAGTTTGGCTGCCAGTAGCACCGGGGAGCTGTTTTTT. Its protein is CASSLAASSTGELFF.

This chain connects TRBV20-1 to TRBJ1-5, with no clear D. Trimming took 0 bases from V and 11 from J, leaving 11 bases between them. Germline V CDR1 and CDR2: DFQATT, SNEGSKA (reference sequence). The CDR3 runs 12 residues. The CDR3 region is CSARDQARAQHF. The CDR3 nucleotides are TGCAGTGCTAGAGATCAAGCGAGGGCCCAGCATTTT.